The 22 T cell receptor beta chains presented below share a single source sample, sequenced in a study of blood T cells in healthy people across ages. A second 7 to 11 cycle PCR used barcoded and J-beta primers. TCRdb re-analysed the 5' RACE reads in MiXCR, keeping a single row per CDR3 protein. The sample lists 800,000 to 900,000 distinct CDR3 sequences, approximately 67% occurring once. The material sequenced was blood. The receptors derive from a man younger than 45 in good health.

This clonotype was observed a handful of times. This clone may be a read error of a much larger clone one base away. This chain joins TRBV7-9 and TRBJ2-6; D is unresolved. CDR1 is SEHNR, CDR2 FQNEAQ, per germline (reference sequence). CDR3 length: 15 amino acids. Trimming took 4 bases from V and 1 from J, leaving 8 bases between them. In DNA, the CDR3 is TGTGCCAGCAGCTGGGTCGGTTCTGGGGCCAACGTCCTGACTTTC. It encodes CASSWVGSGANVLTF.

Many counts were recorded for this clonotype. The rearrangement joins TRBV7-9 to TRBJ2-1; D may correspond to TRBD1 or TRBD2 (5 bases each). The CDR3 consists of 17 residues. The germline gives CDR1 SEHNR, CDR2 FQNEAQ (reference sequence). V lost 2 bases and J 1 base, leaving 15 bases between the germline ends. The DNA of the CDR3 is TGTGCCAGCAGCTTACGCCCCTCTGGGGGATCCTACAATGAGCAGTTCTTC. Translating it yields CASSLRPSGGSYNEQFF.

V gene TRBV12-3 or TRBV12-4 combines with J gene TRBJ2-1, with D possibly matching TRBD2 (7 bases). The CDR3 contains 12 residues. V was trimmed by 6 bases and J by 13 bases, leaving 16 bases between them. The CDR3 spells CASRGGRETQFF. CDR3 bases: TGTGCCAGCAGAGGGGGGAGGGAGACCCAGTTCTTC.

This clonotype was found a few times. At one of its ends the junction is not consistent with the germline gene, which may arise from a read error. This rearrangement joins TRBV20-1 to TRBJ1-2, with D possibly TRBD1 on 5 matching bases. The V gene's germline CDR1 is DFQATT and CDR2 SNEGSKA (reference sequence). The CDR3 has 12 residues. The CDR3 nucleotides read TGCAGTGCGAGAGACAGTTCCTATGGCTACACCTTC. This codes for CSARDSSYGYTF.

This chain joins TRBV3-1 and TRBJ2-1; 11 nucleotides align to TRBD2. The CDR3 loop spans 17 amino acids. V dropped 6 bases and J dropped 4; count of bases not matched to a gene: 11. CDR1 LGHDT and CDR2 YNNKEL come from the germline V gene (reference sequence). CDR3 coding DNA: TGTGCCAGCAGTTCACGACTAGCGGGGAAACCTTACAATGAGCAGTTCTTC. Its translation is CASSSRLAGKPYNEQFF.

This clonotype occurred a few times. CDR3 sequence: CAISESVVGPYEQYF. The CDR3 bases are TGTGCCATCAGTGAGTCAGTTGTGGGGCCGTACGAGCAGTACTTC. The chain joins TRBV10-3 to TRBJ2-7, with D possibly TRBD1 on 5 matching bases. The germline CDR1 and CDR2 sequences are ENHRY and SYGVKD. V shed 0 bases and J shed 4 bases, with 13 bases lying between them. CDR3 length: 15 amino acids.

The chain uses TRBV12-3 or TRBV12-4 and TRBJ2-3, with TRBD2 matching over 8 bases. This CDR3 contains 16 residues. V was clipped by 5 bases and J by 1 base; unmatched bases: 8. Here the CDR3 DNA reads TGTGCCAGCAGTCCCCTGGGACTAGAAGGCACAGATACGCAGTATTTT. Amino acid sequence: CASSPLGLEGTDTQYF.

The table lists this clonotype with a few counts. V and J are TRBV7-2 and TRBJ2-7, with a tentative D call TRBD2 (6 bases). V shed 1 base and J shed 10 bases, with 26 bases lying between them. The CDR3 has 17 amino acids. Germline V CDR1 and CDR2: SGHTA, FQGNSA. CDR3 protein: CASSLGSPTEVGGAQYF. The CDR3, as DNA: TGTGCCAGCAGCTTAGGGTCCCCAACGGAGGTGGGGGGTGCCCAGTACTTC.

V is TRBV6-2 or TRBV6-3 and J is TRBJ1-2; 9 bases fit TRBD1. CDR3 length: 17 residues. V lost 0 bases to trimming and J lost 8 bases; unmatched junction nucleotides: 13. Germline assignment: CDR1 MNHEY and CDR2 SVGEGT. In DNA form, the CDR3 reads TGTGCCAGCAGTTACTCGGTCATCGGGACAGGGATTGGCGGCTACACCTTC. Its protein product is CASSYSVIGTGIGGYTF.

This clonotype was detected a few times. The V gene is TRBV6-1, the J gene TRBJ2-1; tentative D call: TRBD1 (5 bases). The CDR3 has 16 residues. Germline V gives CDR1 MNHNS, CDR2 SASEGT. V gave up 6 bases and J gave up 7 bases, with 22 bases separating them. This CDR3 reads CASSMSRVPTWNEQFF. CDR3 nucleotides: TGTGCCAGCAGCATGAGCAGGGTACCTACATGGAATGAGCAGTTCTTC.

V gene TRBV20-1 combines with J gene TRBJ2-6, with 9 bases that match TRBD1. Losses at the gene ends were 4 bases for V and 3 bases for J; bases not matched to a gene: 4. Germline V CDR1 and CDR2: DFQATT, SNEGSKA (reference sequence). CDR3 length equals 15 residues. The CDR3 DNA reads TGCAGTGCTACGGACAGGGGTGGTGGGGCCAACGTCCTGACTTTC. Protein sequence: CSATDRGGGANVLTF.

The chain couples TRBV12-3 or TRBV12-4 to TRBJ2-4; no reliable D call. The DNA end is more similar to TRBJ2-7, so the J call may be wrong. The CDR3 sequence is 12 residues long. CDR3 region: CASSFSTDEQYF. CDR3 sequence (DNA): TGTGCCAGCAGTTTTTCTACAGACGAGCAGTACTTC.

This sequence joins TRBV7-9 and TRBJ1-2, with TRBD1 identical over 10 bases. Germline V CDR1 and CDR2: SEHNR, FQNEAQ (reference sequence). J was trimmed by 4 bases and V by 5 bases; bases with no gene match: 7. The CDR3 is made up of 15 amino acids. The DNA for the CDR3 is TGTGCCAGCAGCCCTGGGACAGGGGAGGTCTATGGCTACACCTTC. Translation: CASSPGTGEVYGYTF.

The chain carries TRBV6-6 and TRBJ2-3; D unclear. This CDR3 is built from 15 residues. The germline V and J ends were trimmed by 5 bases and 2 bases, with 14 bases remaining between them. The V gene's germline CDR1 is MNHNY and CDR2 SVGAGI (reference sequence). The CDR3 DNA is TGTGCCAGCAGTCCCCTCCCGTATTCCACAGATACGCAGTATTTT. The encoded protein is CASSPLPYSTDTQYF.

As for this clonotype: Relative to the germline gene, one junction end is altered; a read error may explain this. V gene TRBV29-1 combines with J gene TRBJ2-6; D is perhaps TRBD1 (5 bases). The CDR3 has 13 amino acids. From germline, CDR1 is SQVTM and CDR2 ANQGSEA. CDR3 coding DNA: TGCAGCGTTCTCCCCTCTGGGGCCAGCGTCCTGACTTTC. It encodes CSVLPSGASVLTF.

V and J are TRBV4-2 and TRBJ2-5; D may be TRBD1 (6 bases). Trimming took 6 bases from V and 2 from J, leaving 10 bases between them. The germline CDR1 and CDR2 sequences are LGHNA and YNFKEQ. This CDR3 comprises 13 residues. This CDR3 is CASSRTAQETQYF. DNA for the CDR3: TGTGCCAGCAGTCGGACAGCTCAAGAGACCCAGTACTTC.

The chain links TRBV5-6 to TRBJ2-5; D gene ambiguous. Trimming pared 3 bases from V and 1 base from J, leaving 13 bases between. The CDR3 consists of 15 residues. The V gene's germline CDR1 is SGHDT and CDR2 YYEEEE. CDR3 coding DNA: TGTGCCAGCAGCTGGCAACAGAATCTCCAAGAGACCCAGTACTTC. This encodes CASSWQQNLQETQYF.

The rearrangement joins TRBV28 to TRBJ1-4, with 10 bases fitting TRBD1. Trimming removed 6 bases from V and 2 bases from J; junction bases left unmatched: 6. CDR3 length equals 16 residues. Germline V lookup: CDR1 MDHEN, CDR2 SYDVKM. CDR3 in DNA: TGTGCCAGCAGCTCGCCGGACAGGGGGACTAATGAAAAACTGTTTTTT. Its translation is CASSSPDRGTNEKLFF.

The chain carries TRBV6-1 and TRBJ1-2, with 7 bases lining up with TRBD1. Germline V gene lookup returns CDR1 MNHNS and CDR2 SASEGT. The CDR3 totals 14 residues. V was pared by 6 bases and J by 4 bases, with 8 bases of the junction left unmatched. The CDR3 here is CASREETGSYGYTF. The DNA of the CDR3 is TGTGCCAGCAGGGAGGAGACAGGGAGCTATGGCTACACCTTC.

This clonotype was picked up many times. The V call is TRBV6-5, the J call TRBJ1-1, with D possibly matching TRBD1 (6 bases). The CDR3 runs to 16 residues. Germline values: CDR1 MNHEY, CDR2 SVGAGI. V lost 5 bases to trimming and J lost 6 bases, with 22 bases between them. For the CDR3, the DNA is TGTGCCAGCAGTAAGGGAACGGGGGGCTTTGGCGCTGAAGCTTTCTTT. Its protein product is CASSKGTGGFGAEAFF.

The V gene is TRBV5-5, the J gene TRBJ2-4; the match to TRBD1 covers 8 bases. The J call may be faulty, since TRBJ2-7 better matches the DNA end. This CDR3 spans 15 amino acids. Germline CDR1 is SGHKS and CDR2 is YYEKEE (reference sequence). The CDR3 reads CASSSPDRGVHEQYF. CDR3 bases: TGTGCCAGCAGCTCTCCAGACAGGGGCGTTCACGAGCAGTACTTC.

The gene calls are TRBV24-1 and TRBJ1-2, with D possibly being TRBD1 (6 bases). The germline V gene has CDR1 KGHDR and CDR2 SFDVKD. The CDR3 contains 13 residues. V dropped 7 bases and J dropped 2 bases, with 10 bases sitting between them. In DNA, the CDR3 is TGTGCCACCAGCCCAGACAGGAACTATGGCTACACCTTC. Its protein is CATSPDRNYGYTF.